The sequence of this T cell receptor (beta chain) was determined in a study of cytomegalovirus exposure and HLA in healthy donors. V was trimmed by 6 bases and J by 3 bases, leaving 9 bases between them. The CDR3 contains 13 residues. CDR1 and CDR2 (germline): SGHAT, FQNNGV. A remark on this clone: What it binds is unknown.

Study-wide findings and caveats: Follow-up analysis seemed to connect common viral pathogens with several of the most significant clusters identified.

PCR employed 60 Vbeta and 13 Jbeta primers. TCRdb keeps only in-frame clones here, not all; method: immunoSEQ multiplex PCR. Among roughly 150,000 clones, about 80% were seen once, and the ten largest hold 5% to 7.5%. The receptor comes from a woman in her 50s in good health and CMV-seropositive. Material for sequencing was PBMCs. The rearrangement joins TRBV11-2 to TRBJ1-5; D not certain. CDR3 coding DNA: TGTGCCAGCAGTTACAGCCTCAATCAGCCCCAGCATTTT. This translates into CASSYSLNQPQHF.